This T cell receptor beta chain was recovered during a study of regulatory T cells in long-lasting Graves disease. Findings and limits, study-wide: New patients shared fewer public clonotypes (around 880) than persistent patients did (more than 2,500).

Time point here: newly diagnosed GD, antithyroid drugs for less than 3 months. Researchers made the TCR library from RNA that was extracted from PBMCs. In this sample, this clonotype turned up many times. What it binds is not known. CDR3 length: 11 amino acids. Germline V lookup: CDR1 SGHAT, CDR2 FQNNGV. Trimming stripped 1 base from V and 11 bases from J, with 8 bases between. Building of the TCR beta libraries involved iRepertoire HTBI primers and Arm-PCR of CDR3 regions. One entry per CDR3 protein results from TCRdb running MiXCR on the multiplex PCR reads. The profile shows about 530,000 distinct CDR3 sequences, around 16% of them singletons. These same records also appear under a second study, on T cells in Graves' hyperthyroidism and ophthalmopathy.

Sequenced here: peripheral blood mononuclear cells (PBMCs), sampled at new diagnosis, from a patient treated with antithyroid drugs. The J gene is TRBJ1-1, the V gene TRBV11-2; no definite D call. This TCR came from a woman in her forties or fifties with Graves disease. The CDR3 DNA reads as TGTGCCAGCAGCTTAGCGAGTAACGCTTTCTTT. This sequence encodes CASSLASNAFF. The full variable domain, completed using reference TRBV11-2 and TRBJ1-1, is EAGVAQSPRYKIIEKRQSVAFWCNPISGHATLYWYQQILGQGPKLLIQFQNNGVVDDSQLPKDRFSAERLKGVDSTLKIQPAKLEDSAVYLCASSLASNAFFGQGTRLTVV.